This T cell receptor (beta chain) was observed in a study of shared clonotypes between healthy human individuals. About the research overall: CD8 memory received one plate per donor, CD8 naive two, CD4 memory three and CD4 naive three. Whole-study results and caveats: Measured sharing among donors was expected to vary with sequencing depth.

Concerning this clone itself: Its matching antigen is unknown.

The method was immunoSEQ multiplex PCR; TCRdb's version includes in-frame clones alone and lacks a portion of them. The sample has over 400,000 clones; around 96% are singletons. The CD4+ fraction was divided into a CD45RA+ naive subset and a CD45RA-negative memory subset. The CDR3 runs 14 residues. Sequenced material: naive CD4+ T cells sorted from blood. Subset indicated: CD45RA+ positively selected. The gene calls are TRBV21-1 and TRBJ2-7; TRBD1 reflects the table's D call only, with no check against the DNA. TRBV21-1 is flagged as a pseudogene. This TCR derives from a woman aged 25-40 years in good health. The CDR3, as DNA: TGTGCCAGCAGCTTCCGACAGGGGTACTACGAGCAGTACTTC. It codes for CASSFRQGYYEQYF.